This T cell receptor (beta chain) was sequenced for a study of naive and memory T cell subsets. The beta constant-region primer was an equimolar mix of two oligonucleotides covering TRBC1 and TRBC2. Four rounds of PCR amplified the ligated cDNA using nested alpha and beta constant-region primers plus SP2. An oligonucleotide with the SP2 primer and a 12-nucleotide UMI was ligated to the cDNA 3' end. One entry per CDR3 protein, called by TCRdb with MiXCR from the UMI-ligation and nested PCR reads. Of around 160,000 distinct CDR3 sequences in the sample, approximately 24% were seen once. Sequential positive selection took CD4 T cells first, then CD8 T cells. On this clonotype: Its antigen is not identified.

The CDR3 loop spans 15 amino acids. V gave up 6 bases and J gave up 0 bases, with 12 bases separating them. CDR1 and CDR2 from the germline V gene are MNHEY and SVGAGI. Whole-study findings and limits: Naive repertoires, especially CD8, held a few larger clonotypes, possibly memory cells re-expressing CD45RA.

This receptor was taken from a human donor in good health. Specimen: naive CD4+ T cells from blood. This chain uses TRBV6-5 with TRBJ1-3; D perhaps matches TRBD1 (6 bases). This CDR3 is CASSHDRSSGNTIYF. The CDR3 DNA sequence: TGTGCCAGCAGCCACGACAGGAGCTCTGGAAACACCATATATTTT.